This TCR beta chain was observed in a study of shared clonotypes between healthy human individuals. The CDR3 has 15 residues. V lost 7 bases and J 8 bases, leaving 23 bases between the germline ends. Looked up from germline, CDR1 is SEHNR and CDR2 is FQNEAQ (reference sequence). Data came from immunoSEQ multiplex PCR; TCRdb stores just in-frame clones and leaves some out. The sample holds 2 million to 2.5 million clones, roughly 95% seen once. The genes are TRBV7-9 and TRBJ1-2; tentative D call: TRBD1 (6 bases). Sequences were obtained from naive CD4+ T cells sorted from blood. Subset defined: CD45RA+ positively selected. This TCR came from a young man in good health. CDR3 amino acids: CASTQSSGVQGGYTF. The CDR3 DNA is TGTGCCAGCACCCAATCGTCAGGGGTTCAAGGGGGCTACACCTTC.